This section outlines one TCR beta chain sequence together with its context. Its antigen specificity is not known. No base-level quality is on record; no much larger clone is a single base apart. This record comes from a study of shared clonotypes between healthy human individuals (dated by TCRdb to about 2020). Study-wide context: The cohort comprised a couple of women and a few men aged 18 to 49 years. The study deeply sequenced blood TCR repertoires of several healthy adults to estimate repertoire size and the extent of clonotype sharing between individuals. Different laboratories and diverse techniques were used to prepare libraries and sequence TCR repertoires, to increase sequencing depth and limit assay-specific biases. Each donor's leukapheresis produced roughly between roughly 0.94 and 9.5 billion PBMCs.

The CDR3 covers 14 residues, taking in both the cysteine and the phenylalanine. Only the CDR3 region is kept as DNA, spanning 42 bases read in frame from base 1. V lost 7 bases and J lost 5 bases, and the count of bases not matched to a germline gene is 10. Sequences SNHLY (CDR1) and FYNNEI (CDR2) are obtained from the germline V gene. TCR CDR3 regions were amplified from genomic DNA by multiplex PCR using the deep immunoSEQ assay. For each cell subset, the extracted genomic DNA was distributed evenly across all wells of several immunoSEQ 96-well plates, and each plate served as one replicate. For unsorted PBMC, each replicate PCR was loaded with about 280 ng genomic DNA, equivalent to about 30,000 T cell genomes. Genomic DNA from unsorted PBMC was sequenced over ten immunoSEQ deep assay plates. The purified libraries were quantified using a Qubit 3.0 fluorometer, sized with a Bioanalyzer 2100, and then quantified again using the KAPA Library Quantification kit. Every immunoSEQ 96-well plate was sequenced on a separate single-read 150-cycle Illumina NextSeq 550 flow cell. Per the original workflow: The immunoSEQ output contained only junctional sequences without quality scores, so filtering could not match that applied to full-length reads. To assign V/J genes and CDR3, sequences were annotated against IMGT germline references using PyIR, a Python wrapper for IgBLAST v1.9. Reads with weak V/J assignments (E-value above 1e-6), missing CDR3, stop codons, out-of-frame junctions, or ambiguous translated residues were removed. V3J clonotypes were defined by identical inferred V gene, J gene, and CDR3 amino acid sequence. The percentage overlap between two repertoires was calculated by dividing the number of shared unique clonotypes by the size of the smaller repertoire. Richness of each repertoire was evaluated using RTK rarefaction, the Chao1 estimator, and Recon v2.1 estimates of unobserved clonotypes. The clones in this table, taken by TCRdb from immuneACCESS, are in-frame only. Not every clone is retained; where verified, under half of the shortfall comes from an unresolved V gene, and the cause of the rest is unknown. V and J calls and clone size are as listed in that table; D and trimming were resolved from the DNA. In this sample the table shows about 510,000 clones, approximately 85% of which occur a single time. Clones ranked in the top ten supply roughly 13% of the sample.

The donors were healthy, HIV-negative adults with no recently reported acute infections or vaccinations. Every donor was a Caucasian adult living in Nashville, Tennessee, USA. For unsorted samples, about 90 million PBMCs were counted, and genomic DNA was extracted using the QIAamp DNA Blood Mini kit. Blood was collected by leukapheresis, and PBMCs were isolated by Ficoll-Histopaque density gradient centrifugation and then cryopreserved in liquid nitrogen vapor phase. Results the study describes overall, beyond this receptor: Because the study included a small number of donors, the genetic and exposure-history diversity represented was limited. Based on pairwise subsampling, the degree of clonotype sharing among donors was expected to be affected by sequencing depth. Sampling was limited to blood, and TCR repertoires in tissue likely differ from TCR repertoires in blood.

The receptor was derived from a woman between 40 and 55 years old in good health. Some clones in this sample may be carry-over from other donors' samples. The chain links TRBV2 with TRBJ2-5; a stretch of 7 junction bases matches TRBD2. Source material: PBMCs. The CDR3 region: CASIFGRSGETQYF. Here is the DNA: TGTGCCAGCATTTTCGGGAGGTCTGGGGAGACCCAGTACTTC.